Shown below are 7 T cell receptor beta chains from a single sample sequenced in a study of regulatory T cells in long-lasting Graves disease. Library construction for TCR beta used iRepertoire HTBI primers and Arm-PCR of CDR3 regions. TCRdb itself ran the multiplex PCR reads through MiXCR, one entry per CDR3 protein. The sample lists a few hundred thousand distinct CDR3 sequences, roughly 12% occurring once. Time point: newly diagnosed GD, antithyroid drugs for less than 3 months. Generation of the TCR library employed RNA extracted from PBMCs. The same specimen was also included in a second study, on T cells in Graves' hyperthyroidism and ophthalmopathy.

Sequencing was performed on peripheral blood mononuclear cells (PBMCs), taken at new diagnosis, from a patient treated with antithyroid drugs. These receptors were obtained from a woman between 18 and 29 years old with Graves disease.

This clonotype was seen a handful of times. The chain employs TRBV27 and TRBJ2-7; 9 positions match TRBD1. The CDR3 length is 15 residues. Germline loops: CDR1 MNHEY, CDR2 SMNVEV (reference sequence). V gave up 3 bases and J gave up 2 bases; unmatched junction bases: 5. The CDR3 sequence is CASSFVGTGTYEQYF. CDR3 bases: TGTGCCAGCAGTTTTGTCGGGACAGGGACCTACGAGCAGTACTTC.

The table lists this clonotype with many counts. J is TRBJ2-1 and V is TRBV12-3 or TRBV12-4; no reliable D call. There are 16 residues in the CDR3. V dropped 5 bases and J dropped 3 bases, with 17 bases sitting between them. The CDR3 reads CASSPLGPLIYNEQFF. The CDR3 bases are TGTGCCAGCAGTCCTTTGGGCCCTCTCATCTACAATGAGCAGTTCTTC.

This clonotype occurred many times. The chain uses TRBV29-1 and TRBJ2-7; weak D call: TRBD2 (5 bases). Germline values: CDR1 SQVTM, CDR2 ANQGSEA. V was clipped by 6 bases and J by 2 bases, with 14 bases between them. This CDR3 is built from 13 residues. CDR3 DNA: TGCAGCGTAACGAGGGCCTCTCCCTACGAGCAGTACTTC. Protein: CSVTRASPYEQYF.

The V call is TRBV3-1, the J call TRBJ1-5; TRBD1 matches 8 bases. The length of the CDR3 is 17 residues. CDR1 is LGHDT and CDR2 is YNNKEL in the germline V gene (reference sequence). J lost 7 bases, V lost 2 bases, and 13 bases had no gene match. CDR3 in DNA: TGTGCCAGCAGCCAAAAAGATTTCAGGGGGCTGGGACAGCCCCAGCATTTT. This sequence encodes CASSQKDFRGLGQPQHF.

This sequence joins TRBV6-2 or TRBV6-3 and TRBJ1-6; 8 bases map to TRBD1. Germline CDR1 reads MNHEY; CDR2 reads SVGEGT. The CDR3 runs to 14 residues. J was trimmed by 7 bases and V by 7 bases; bases with no gene match: 6. The CDR3, as DNA: TGTGCCAGCACTACCGGACAGGGCAATTCACCCCTCCACTTT. Residues: CASTTGQGNSPLHF.

The gene calls are TRBV12-3 or TRBV12-4 and TRBJ2-1; D not certain. Trimming removed 5 bases from V and 15 bases from J, with 20 bases in between. The CDR3 consists of 13 residues. In DNA, the CDR3 is TGTGCCAGCAGTCAAGCGATTTCTTCTCGATGGTTCTTC. Translated, it gives CASSQAISSRWFF.

About this clonotype itself: Just one base apart from a much larger clone, this may be a read error. V is TRBV18 and J is TRBJ1-4, with D maybe TRBD1 (6 bases). The germline V gene has CDR1 KGHSH and CDR2 LQKENI. The CDR3 contains 16 residues. This CDR3 reads CASSPKGTRLDEELFF. The DNA for the CDR3 is TGTGCCAGCTCACCAAAGGGGACAAGGCTTGATGAAGAACTGTTTTTT.